The clone carrying this T cell receptor beta chain came up once. These data are taken from a study of radiation and T cells in renal cell carcinoma. Produced via immunoSEQ multiplex PCR; TCRdb's table is partial and in-frame only. The profile shows 55,000 to 65,000 clones, around 72% of them singletons. Described time point: baseline pretreatment blood. Stated treatment: 15 Gy SBRT to primary tumor, nephrectomy 4 weeks later. This receptor was obtained from a man aged 55 to 70 with renal cell carcinoma. This material consisted of blood, taken from a patient whose treatment included radiotherapy and nephrectomy.

As DNA, the CDR3 is TGTGCCAGCAGTTATGAAGGGAGTGACACTGAAGCTTTCTTT. Translation gives CASSYEGSDTEAFF. The chain recombines TRBV6-5 with TRBJ1-1; no firm D call. The V gene lost 3 bases and the J gene lost 3 bases, with 11 bases spanning the gap. Germline CDR1 MNHEY, CDR2 SVGAGI. This CDR3 spans 14 amino acids.